A single sample is the source of the 10 T cell receptor beta chains below, sequenced in a study of T cell repertoires in cytomegalovirus infection (dated by TCRdb to the late 2010s). The reads were generated on an Illumina HiSeq 1500. Through fastp at Q25 and MiXCR, TCRdb rebuilt clones from the public reads, retaining in-frame beta chains. When rows share a CDR3 protein, they turn into one entry using the most common DNA and genes. The sample has over 150,000 distinct CDR3 sequences on record, about a sixth of them singletons. Jointly, the top ten make up approximately 26% of the sample. Specimen: CD8+ T cells from PBMCs. The receptors come from a human donor in good health (CMV status not recorded). Some clones in this sample may be carry-over from other donors' samples.

This clonotype was observed at least ten times. The V call is TRBV28, the J call TRBJ2-7, with D perhaps being TRBD1 or TRBD2 (5 bases each). The ends were cut back, 8 bases at V and 0 bases at J, with 20 bases in the middle. The germline gives CDR1 MDHEN, CDR2 SYDVKM. This CDR3 comprises 16 residues. The CDR3 sequence: CASVPLPGPSSYEQYF. The DNA for the CDR3 is TGTGCCAGCGTACCCCTCCCGGGACCAAGCTCCTACGAGCAGTACTTC.

The chain recombines TRBV11-2 with TRBJ2-7; the D gene could be TRBD1 or TRBD2 (5 bases each). This CDR3 contains 12 residues. Deletions cut 6 bases from V and 6 bases from J, with 12 bases between. Per the germline V gene, CDR1 is SGHAT and CDR2 is FQNNGV. The CDR3 reads CASSTGRSEQYF. The CDR3 region has the DNA TGTGCCAGCAGTACGGGGCGAAGCGAGCAGTACTTC. Complete variable domain (other parts from reference TRBV11-2 and TRBJ2-7): EAGVAQSPRYKIIEKRQSVAFWCNPISGHATLYWYQQILGQGPKLLIQFQNNGVVDDSQLPKDRFSAERLKGVDSTLKIQPAKLEDSAVYLCASSTGRSEQYFGPGTRLTVT.

The chain carries TRBV7-2 and TRBJ2-4; weak D call: TRBD1 (6 bases). V gave up 1 base and J gave up 13 bases, with 20 bases separating them. CDR3 length: 15 residues. Per the germline V gene, CDR1 is SGHTA and CDR2 is FQGNSA. The CDR3 region is CASSLGDTEENRQYF. As DNA, the CDR3 is TGTGCCAGCAGCTTAGGGGACACCGAGGAAAACAGGCAGTACTTC.

The CDR3 reads CASSYRLAGADTQYF. In nucleotides, the CDR3 is TGTGCCAGCAGTTATCGACTAGCGGGGGCAGATACGCAGTATTTT. The V call is TRBV6-2 or TRBV6-3, the J call TRBJ2-3; 12 nucleotides match TRBD2. CDR1 MNHEY and CDR2 SVGEGT come from the germline V gene. The CDR3 is 15 residues long. Trimming at V came to 3 bases and at J to 4 bases, leaving 2 bases not matched to a gene.

The table lists this clonotype with a few counts. This chain uses TRBV7-9 with TRBJ2-2; D is perhaps TRBD1 or TRBD2 (5 bases each). The V and J ends lost 3 bases and 3 bases respectively, with 14 bases between them. In germline, CDR1 is SEHNR, CDR2 FQNEAQ (reference sequence). This CDR3 is built from 16 residues. In DNA form, the CDR3 reads TGTGCCAGCAGCTTCTCAGGGACCCTCGACACCGGGGAGCTGTTTTTT. It codes for CASSFSGTLDTGELFF.

The chain has TRBV28 and TRBJ2-1; weak D call: TRBD1 (6 bases). The CDR3 contains 16 residues. CDR1 MDHEN and CDR2 SYDVKM come from the germline V gene. The V end was cut by 2 bases, the J end by 4 bases, with 15 bases between. This CDR3 reads CASSLRQDTIYNEQFF. CDR3 DNA sequence: TGTGCCAGCAGTTTAAGACAGGACACAATTTACAATGAGCAGTTCTTC.

This clonotype appeared a few times. The J gene is TRBJ2-7, the V gene TRBV2, with D unresolved. The V end lost 6 bases, the J end lost 2 bases, and 20 bases lay between the germline ends. The CDR3 totals 16 residues. Per germline, CDR1 SNHLY and CDR2 FYNNEI. This CDR3 is CASSDPFERSAYEQYF. CDR3 nucleotides: TGTGCCAGCAGCGATCCCTTTGAGAGGTCGGCCTACGAGCAGTACTTC. The whole variable domain, filled in from reference TRBV2 and TRBJ2-7, reads EPEVTQTPSHQVTQMGQEVILRCVPISNHLYFYWYRQILGQKVEFLVSFYNNEISEKSEIFDDQFSVERPDGSNFTLKIRSTKLEDSAMYFCASSDPFERSAYEQYFGPGTRLTVT.

The rearrangement links TRBV7-6 to TRBJ2-2, with D perhaps TRBD2 (5 bases). Germline CDR1 is SGHVS and CDR2 is FNYEAQ. The CDR3 has 15 amino acids. With 1 base removed from V and 4 bases from J, the gap between germline ends came to 10 bases. The CDR3: CASSLVPGITGELFF. CDR3 sequence (DNA): TGTGCCAGCAGCTTAGTGCCGGGGATCACCGGGGAGCTGTTTTTT.

There are a few counts of this clonotype. The rearrangement links TRBV7-8 to TRBJ2-1; TRBD1 matches at 9 bases. V shed 5 bases, J shed 4 bases, and the junction held 9 bases outside the gene matches. The CDR3 has 16 amino acids. Germline V CDR1 and CDR2: SGHVS, FQNEAQ. CDR3 amino acids: CASSASPGQGYNEQFF. CDR3 DNA: TGTGCCAGCAGCGCCAGTCCGGGACAGGGTTACAATGAGCAGTTCTTC.

The chain combines TRBV4-2 with TRBJ1-6; D possibly corresponds to TRBD1 (5 bases). Between the trimmed V and J ends, which lost 0 bases and 6 bases, there was a span of 12 bases. The CDR3 is 16 amino acids. Germline assignment: CDR1 LGHNA and CDR2 YNFKEQ. CDR3: CASSQDQGSRNSPLHF. The CDR3 region has the DNA TGTGCCAGCAGCCAAGATCAGGGCAGTCGTAATTCACCCCTCCACTTT.